This entry lists 30 T cell receptor beta chains sequenced from one sample in a study of blood T cells in healthy people across ages. Using a J-beta primer mix together with a sample-barcoded 5' primer, a second PCR was run for about 6 to 11 cycles. TCRdb reprocessed the 5' RACE reads via MiXCR and lists one record per CDR3 protein. The table shows 550,000 to 800,000 distinct CDR3 sequences, with less than 40% occurring only once. Material for sequencing was blood. The origin of the receptors is a woman at least 80 years old in good health.

This clonotype came up many times. The rearrangement joins TRBV12-3 or TRBV12-4 to TRBJ2-7, with D perhaps given as TRBD1 or TRBD2 (5 bases each). V was pared by 3 bases and J by 9 bases, with 42 bases between. The CDR3 is 22 amino acids. CDR3 sequence reads: CASSFKARFGAPTKQYWDGQYF. CDR3 coding DNA: TGTGCCAGCAGTTTTAAGGCCCGTTTTGGGGCCCCAACAAAGCAGTACTGGGACGGGCAGTACTTC.

Judged by abundance, this clonotype is medium-sized (0.01 to 0.1%). The chain is built from TRBV7-2 and TRBJ2-1; 8 nucleotides align to TRBD1. Trimming took 6 bases from V and 4 from J; bases not matched to a gene: 14. The CDR3 runs to 17 residues. Germline V gene data show CDR1 as SGHTA and CDR2 as FQGNSA. This CDR3 reads CASRPLKDRDKYNEQFF. CDR3 DNA: TGTGCCAGCAGACCCCTTAAGGACAGGGACAAATACAATGAGCAGTTCTTC.

A word on this clonotype: It may be a read error: a sequence one base away is much more abundant. The J gene is TRBJ2-1, the V gene TRBV9; D might be TRBD2 (5 bases). The last part of the DNA fits TRBJ2-7 better; the J call may be wrong. Germline V gene data show CDR1 as SGDLS and CDR2 as YYNGEE. The CDR3 loop spans 15 amino acids. The CDR3 nucleotides are TGTGCCAGCAGCGGGGGAGCTGGCTCCTACAATGAGCAGTACTTC. Its protein is CASSGGAGSYNEQYF.

This clonotype was recorded at least ten times. The chain combines TRBV6-2 or TRBV6-3 with TRBJ1-5, with 7 positions matching TRBD1. The CDR3 runs to 14 residues. V lost 7 bases and J lost 3; bases outside the gene matches: 6. Germline V gene lookup returns CDR1 MNHEY and CDR2 SVGEGT. CDR3 sequence: CASTDRAFNQPQHF. CDR3 sequence (DNA): TGTGCCAGCACAGACAGGGCGTTCAATCAGCCCCAGCATTTT.

This clonotype was recorded at least ten times. V gene TRBV4-1 combines with J gene TRBJ1-2; the D is unclear. V gave up 0 bases and J gave up 5 bases, with 10 bases separating them. The V gene's germline CDR1 is MGHRA and CDR2 YSYEKL. This CDR3 has 14 residues. CDR3 coding DNA: TGCGCCAGCAGCCAAGAGGGAGACACTTATGGCTACACCTTC. It is translated as CASSQEGDTYGYTF.

A word on this clonotype: This sequence may be a read error, since a much larger clone differs from it by one base. This chain uses TRBV10-3 with TRBJ1-2, with a possible D match to TRBD1 (5 bases). The germline gives CDR1 ENHRY, CDR2 SYGVKD. V gave up 4 bases and J gave up 0 bases, with 6 bases separating them. The CDR3 loop spans 13 amino acids. CDR3 protein: CAISGGPNYGYTF. The CDR3 coding sequence is TGTGCCATCAGTGGGGGCCCTAACTATGGCTACACCTTC.

The chain recombines TRBV6-1 with TRBJ1-5; TRBD1 agrees at 7 bases. CDR1 and CDR2 (germline): MNHNS, SASEGT. CDR3 length: 17 amino acids. Losses at the gene ends were 3 bases for V and 1 base for J; bases not matched to a gene: 9. The CDR3 DNA reads as TGTGCCAGCAGTGACCCACCACAGGGGATCAGCAATCAGCCCCAGCATTTT. Translating gives CASSDPPQGISNQPQHF.

The chain combines TRBV30 with TRBJ1-1, with D uncertain. Germline V gene sequence: CDR1 GTSNPN, CDR2 SVGIG (reference sequence). The CDR3 totals 13 residues. Trimming cost V 4 bases and J 0 bases, with 9 bases left between them. In DNA form, the CDR3 reads TGTGCCTGGACGGCGGGGATGAACACTGAAGCTTTCTTT. Its protein product is CAWTAGMNTEAFF.

V usage is TRBV20-1 and J usage is TRBJ1-5; tentative D call: TRBD1 (5 bases). The CDR3 has 13 amino acids. The V gene's germline CDR1 is DFQATT and CDR2 SNEGSKA (reference sequence). The V end lost 0 bases, the J end lost 7 bases, and 10 bases lay between the germline ends. As DNA, the CDR3 is TGCAGTGCTAGAGATGTCGGGGACCAGCCCCAGCATTTT. Translating gives CSARDVGDQPQHF.

The chain uses TRBV6-6 and TRBJ2-1; D uncertain. There are 11 residues in the CDR3. The V gene lost 7 bases and the J gene lost 9 bases, with 10 bases spanning the gap. CDR1 and CDR2 (germline): MNHNY, SVGAGI (reference sequence). DNA of the CDR3: TGTGCCAGCAATTATGATGCTGAGCAGTTCTTC. It translates to CASNYDAEQFF.

The table lists this clonotype with many counts. This rearrangement joins TRBV12-3 or TRBV12-4 to TRBJ2-3; D gene unclear. V lost 2 bases and J 2 bases, leaving 14 bases between the germline ends. The CDR3 totals 16 residues. DNA of the CDR3: TGTGCCAGCAGTTTACCATCAGGAGCGACCACAGATACGCAGTATTTT. Encoded protein: CASSLPSGATTDTQYF.

This clonotype was seen ten or more times. J is TRBJ2-3 and V is TRBV10-3; no clear D. V was clipped by 2 bases and J by 1 base, with 13 bases between them. The germline V gene has CDR1 ENHRY and CDR2 SYGVKD. This CDR3 is built from 16 residues. CDR3 sequence: CAISESRATGTDTQYF. For the CDR3, the DNA is TGTGCCATCAGTGAGAGCCGAGCGACGGGCACAGATACGCAGTATTTT.

The CDR3 DNA follows: TGCAGTGCTAATTCACCGACAGGGCAAGAGACCCAGTACTTC. This sequence encodes CSANSPTGQETQYF. The chain couples TRBV20-1 to TRBJ2-7; 7 nucleotides line up with TRBD1. The better agreement between TRBJ2-5 and the DNA end casts doubt on the J call. Germline CDR1 is DFQATT and CDR2 is SNEGSKA (reference sequence). This CDR3 contains 14 residues.

This clonotype was seen repeatedly, ten times or more. The gene calls are TRBV27 and TRBJ2-1; the D call may be TRBD1 or TRBD2 (6 bases each). Trimming left V 8 bases short and J 8 bases short, with 10 bases between. The CDR3 consists of 11 residues. Germline V gives CDR1 MNHEY, CDR2 SMNVEV (reference sequence). As DNA, the CDR3 is TGTGCCAGCGCCCGGGGGCATGAGCAGTTCTTC. It specifies CASARGHEQFF.

With regard to this clonotype: As the CDR3 is not closed by the conserved phenylalanine or tryptophan, this likely results from a read error. This chain uses TRBV20-1 with TRBJ1-1; 10 bases are a match to TRBD1. Trimming took 3 bases from V and 5 from J; bases not matched to a gene: 9. Germline V gene data show CDR1 as DFQATT and CDR2 as SNEGSKA (reference sequence). The CDR3 contains 15 residues. The CDR3 is CSASDPGTGETEAFC. The CDR3 DNA reads TGCAGTGCTAGCGATCCCGGGACAGGGGAAACTGAAGCTTTCTGT.

This clonotype was counted between two and nine times. This may be a read error: a much more frequent sequence differs by one nucleotide. This sequence joins TRBV5-1 and TRBJ2-1, with TRBD2 as a possible D gene (7 bases). With the DNA end fitting TRBJ2-7 better, the J assignment may be wrong. Germline V CDR1 and CDR2: SGHRS, YFSETQ. This CDR3 is 16 amino acids long. CDR3 protein: CASSLAGGGRYNEQYF. The CDR3 nucleotides read TGCGCCAGCAGCTTGGCCGGCGGGGGCCGATACAATGAGCAGTACTTC.

This clonotype has ten or more counts. The chain carries TRBV4-2 and TRBJ2-5; possible D gene TRBD1, 6 bases. From germline, CDR1 is LGHNA and CDR2 YNFKEQ. This CDR3 has 16 amino acids. V lost 1 base to trimming and J lost 0 bases, with 12 bases between them. DNA of the CDR3: TGTGCCAGCAGCCAAGGTAGTGGACAGTACCAAGAGACCCAGTACTTC. It codes for CASSQGSGQYQETQYF.

This clonotype was counted many times. The rearrangement uses TRBV7-6 and TRBJ2-7; no firm D call. Trimming cost V 0 bases and J 2 bases, with 11 bases left between them. There are 15 residues in the CDR3. Germline CDR1 SGHVS, CDR2 FNYEAQ. CDR3 DNA: TGTGCCAGCAGCTTAGCCTCAGGCCCAACCTACGAGCAGTACTTC. This sequence encodes CASSLASGPTYEQYF.

This clonotype was picked up many times. The chain has TRBV29-1 and TRBJ2-5; D not certain. Germline loops: CDR1 SQVTM, CDR2 ANQGSEA. V was cut by 6 bases and J by 5 bases, with 19 bases left in between. The CDR3 totals 14 residues. The CDR3 protein is CSVRELLRWETQYF. CDR3 DNA sequence: TGCAGCGTGAGAGAACTGCTGCGGTGGGAGACCCAGTACTTC.

Ten or more counts support this clonotype. The chain couples TRBV6-1 to TRBJ2-3; D possibly matches TRBD1 or TRBD2 (7 bases each). This CDR3 is built from 15 residues. Trimming shortened V by 7 bases and J by 0 bases, and 14 bases separated the two germline ends. Per the germline V gene, CDR1 is MNHNS and CDR2 is SASEGT. The CDR3 DNA reads as TGTGCCAGCAAGCGGGGACAGATCAGCACAGATACGCAGTATTTT. This encodes CASKRGQISTDTQYF.

In its sample, this clonotype was seen many times. This chain uses TRBV30 with TRBJ1-6, with 9 bases matching TRBD1. J lost 14 bases, V lost 5 bases, and 13 bases had no gene match. This CDR3 is 14 amino acids long. CDR1 and CDR2 from the germline V gene are GTSNPN and SVGIG (reference sequence). CDR3 sequence reads: CAWAGGTGRSSLHF. CDR3 nucleotide sequence: TGTGCCTGGGCAGGAGGGACAGGGAGAAGTTCCCTCCACTTT. The full variable domain, its missing parts supplied by reference TRBV30 and TRBJ1-6, is SQTIHQWPATLVQPVGSPLSLECTVEGTSNPNLYWYRQAAGRGLQLLFYSVGIGQISSEVPQNLSASRPQDRQFILSSKKLLLSDSGFYLCAWAGGTGRSSLHFGNGTRLTVT.

This clonotype occurred many times. The chain couples TRBV7-8 to TRBJ2-3; D is possibly TRBD1 (6 bases). Germline-derived CDR1 and CDR2 are SGHVS and FQNEAQ. The ends were cut back, 5 bases at V and 0 bases at J, with 18 bases in the middle. This CDR3 is 17 amino acids long. CDR3 region: CASSTLLWTASTDTQYF. The CDR3 DNA is TGTGCCAGCAGCACCCTACTCTGGACAGCTAGCACAGATACGCAGTATTTT. The full variable domain, in which reference TRBV7-8 and TRBJ2-3 provide the parts outside the CDR3, is GAGVSQSPRYKVAKRGQDVALRCDPISGHVSLFWYQQALGQGPEFLTYFQNEAQLDKSGLPSDRFFAERPEGSVSTLKIQRTQQEDSAVYLCASSTLLWTASTDTQYFGPGTRLTVL.

This clonotype was seen a handful of times. A read error is possible here, since a much larger clone lies one base away. The chain carries TRBV6-2 or TRBV6-3 and TRBJ2-1, with D unclear. The J call may be faulty, since TRBJ2-7 better matches the DNA end. Looked up from germline, CDR1 is MNHEY and CDR2 is SVGEGT. This CDR3 spans 14 amino acids. CDR3 DNA: TGTGCCAGCATGGGGTCCAGCTCCTACAATGAGCAGTACTTC. It encodes CASMGSSSYNEQYF.

J is TRBJ2-2 and V is TRBV20-1; 9 positions match TRBD2. This CDR3 comprises 15 residues. Germline CDR1 reads DFQATT; CDR2 reads SNEGSKA (reference sequence). With V trimmed by 5 bases and J by 4 bases, 8 bases remained unmatched. CDR3 protein: CSAQPGTSLTGELFF. The CDR3 DNA follows: TGCAGTGCTCAGCCCGGGACTAGCCTCACCGGGGAGCTGTTTTTT.

This clonotype was observed at least ten times. The chain couples TRBV6-5 to TRBJ2-3; no reliable D call. This CDR3 spans 15 amino acids. Germline V CDR1 and CDR2: MNHEY, SVGAGI. V was pared by 1 base and J by 0 bases, with 8 bases between. CDR3 sequence (DNA): TGTGCCAGCAGTTACTTACCTACTAGCACAGATACGCAGTATTTT. Protein: CASSYLPTSTDTQYF.

This clonotype was counted once. This rearrangement joins TRBV24-1 to TRBJ2-1; D might be TRBD1 (6 bases). CDR3 length: 15 amino acids. V was cut by 7 bases and J by 2 bases, with 14 bases left in between. The germline CDR1 and CDR2 sequences are KGHDR and SFDVKD. CDR3 region: CATSLGGSPYNEQFF. The DNA for the CDR3 is TGTGCCACCAGCCTAGGGGGTAGCCCCTACAATGAGCAGTTCTTC.

The chain is built from TRBV20-1 and TRBJ1-5, with TRBD1 matching 7 bases. With V trimmed by 5 bases and J by 4 bases, 5 bases remained unmatched. Germline lookup yields CDR1 DFQATT and CDR2 SNEGSKA (reference sequence). The CDR3 loop spans 13 amino acids. The CDR3 bases are TGCAGTGCTCCGACAGGGTCAAATCAGCCCCAGCATTTT. Protein: CSAPTGSNQPQHF.

This clonotype was seen repeatedly, ten times or more. A read error may explain this, as a much larger clone is one base away. The CDR3 loop is CSANPSSYNEQYF. The CDR3 region has the DNA TGCAGTGCTAACCCGAGCTCCTACAATGAGCAGTACTTC. The rearrangement links TRBV20-1 to TRBJ2-1; unclear D gene. The last part of the DNA fits TRBJ2-7 better; the J call may be wrong. This CDR3 has 13 residues. Germline V gene data show CDR1 as DFQATT and CDR2 as SNEGSKA (reference sequence).

This clonotype was seen a few times. The chain has TRBV30 and TRBJ2-5; the match to TRBD2 covers 7 bases. Trimming removed 0 bases from V and 1 base from J; junction bases left unmatched: 5. The CDR3 is 15 residues long. The germline V gene has CDR1 GTSNPN and CDR2 SVGIG (reference sequence). CDR3 protein: CAWSVPGGTQETQYF. The CDR3 DNA sequence: TGTGCCTGGAGTGTACCCGGGGGGACCCAAGAGACCCAGTACTTC.

This clonotype was observed at least ten times. The V gene is TRBV5-6, the J gene TRBJ2-7; 7 nucleotides align to TRBD1. Germline V gene sequence: CDR1 SGHDT, CDR2 YYEEEE. The J segment lost 3 bases and the V segment lost 5 bases, leaving 14 bases of the junction unmatched. The CDR3 covers 16 residues. CDR3 loop: CASSRRRGPTYYEQYF. In nucleotides, the CDR3 is TGTGCCAGCAGTAGAAGAAGGGGGCCAACCTACTACGAGCAGTACTTC.